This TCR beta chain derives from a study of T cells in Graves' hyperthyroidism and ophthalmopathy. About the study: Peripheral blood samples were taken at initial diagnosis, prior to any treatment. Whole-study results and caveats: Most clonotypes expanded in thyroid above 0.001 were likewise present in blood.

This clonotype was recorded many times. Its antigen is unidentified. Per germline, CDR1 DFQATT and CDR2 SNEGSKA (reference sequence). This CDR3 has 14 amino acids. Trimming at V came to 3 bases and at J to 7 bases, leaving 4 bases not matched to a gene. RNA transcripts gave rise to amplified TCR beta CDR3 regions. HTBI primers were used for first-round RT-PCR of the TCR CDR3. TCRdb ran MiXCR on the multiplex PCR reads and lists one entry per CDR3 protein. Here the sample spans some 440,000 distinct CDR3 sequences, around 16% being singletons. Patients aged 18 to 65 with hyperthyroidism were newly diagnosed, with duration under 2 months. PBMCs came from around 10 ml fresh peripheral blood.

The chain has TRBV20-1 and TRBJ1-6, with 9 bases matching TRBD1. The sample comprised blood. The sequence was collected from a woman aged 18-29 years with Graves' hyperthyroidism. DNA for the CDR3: TGCAGTGCTAGTTACGGGACAGGGAATTCACCCCTCCACTTT. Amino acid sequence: CSASYGTGNSPLHF.